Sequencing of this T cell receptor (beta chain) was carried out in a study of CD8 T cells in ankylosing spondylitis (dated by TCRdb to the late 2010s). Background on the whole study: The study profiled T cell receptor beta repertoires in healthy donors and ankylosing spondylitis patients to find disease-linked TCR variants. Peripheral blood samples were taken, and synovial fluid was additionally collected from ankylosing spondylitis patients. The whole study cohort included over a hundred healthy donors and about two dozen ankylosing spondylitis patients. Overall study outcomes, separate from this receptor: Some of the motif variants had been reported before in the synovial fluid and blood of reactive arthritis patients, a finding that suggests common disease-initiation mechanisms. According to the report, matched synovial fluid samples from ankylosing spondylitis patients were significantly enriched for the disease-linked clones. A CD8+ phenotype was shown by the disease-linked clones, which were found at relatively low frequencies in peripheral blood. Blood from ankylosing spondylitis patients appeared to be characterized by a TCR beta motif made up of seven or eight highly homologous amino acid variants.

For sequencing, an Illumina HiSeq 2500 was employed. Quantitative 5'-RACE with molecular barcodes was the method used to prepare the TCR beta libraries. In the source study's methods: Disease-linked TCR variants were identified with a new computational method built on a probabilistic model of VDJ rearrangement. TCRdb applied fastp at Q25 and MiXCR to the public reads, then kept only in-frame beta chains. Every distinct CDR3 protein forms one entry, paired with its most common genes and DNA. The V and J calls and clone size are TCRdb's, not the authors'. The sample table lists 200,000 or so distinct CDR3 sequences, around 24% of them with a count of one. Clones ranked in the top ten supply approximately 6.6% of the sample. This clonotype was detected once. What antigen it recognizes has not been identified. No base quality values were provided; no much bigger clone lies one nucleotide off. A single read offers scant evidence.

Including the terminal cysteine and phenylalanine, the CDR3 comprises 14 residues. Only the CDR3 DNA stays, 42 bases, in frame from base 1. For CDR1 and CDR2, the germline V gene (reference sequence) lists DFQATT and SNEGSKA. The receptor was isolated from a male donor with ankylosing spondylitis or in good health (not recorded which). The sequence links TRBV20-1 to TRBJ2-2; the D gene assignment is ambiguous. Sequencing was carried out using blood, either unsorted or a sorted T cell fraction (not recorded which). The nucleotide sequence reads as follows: TGCAGCGCCCCGTCTCCACTCGGCACCGGGGAGCTGTTTTTT. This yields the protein CSAPSPLGTGELFF.